Each of the 32 T cell receptor beta chains below was sequenced from the same sample in a study of post-analysis software for immune sequencing data. Unique molecular identifiers tagged the TCR beta cDNA libraries. TCRdb reanalysed the PCR reads using MiXCR and keeps one entry per CDR3 protein. The sample gives about half a million distinct CDR3 sequences, around a third of which show up once; approximately 6% is in the top ten. The antigens for these receptors are not known. General study results and limits: Included in a set of roughly five TRBV segments more frequent in patients than controls were TRBV5-6, TRBV5-1 and TRBV20-1.

The material sequenced was blood. These receptors originate from a girl aged 2-17 years with multiple sclerosis.

The V call is TRBV12-3 or TRBV12-4, the J call TRBJ2-5; D might be TRBD2 (5 bases). The CDR3 is 10 amino acids. V was shortened by 3 bases and J by 12 bases, with 8 bases between the two germline ends. CDR3 sequence (DNA): TGTGCCAGCAGTTTGAGGCGGGAGTACTTC. It encodes CASSLRREYF.

This clonotype has only a few counts. The chain is built from TRBV6-1 and TRBJ2-1; 9 positions match TRBD1. The CDR3 length is 17 residues. V shed 6 bases and J 2 bases; nucleotides not matched to a gene: 11. CDR1 and CDR2 from the germline V gene are MNHNS and SASEGT. CDR3 residues: CASRKFGQGSPYNEQFF. The CDR3 DNA is TGTGCCAGCAGGAAATTCGGACAGGGGAGCCCCTACAATGAGCAGTTCTTC.

This clonotype appeared a few times. The rearrangement joins TRBV12-3 or TRBV12-4 to TRBJ2-7, with no clear D. This CDR3 is built from 16 residues. The V end was cut by 6 bases, the J end by 0 bases, with 18 bases between. The CDR3 region has the DNA TGTGCCAGCAGCCTCTTGAACCCCTTCAGCTCCTACGAGCAGTACTTC. Protein sequence: CASSLLNPFSSYEQYF.

V and J are TRBV29-1 and TRBJ2-1, with a tentative D call TRBD2 (6 bases). V lost 3 bases, J lost 4 bases, and 13 bases lay in between. Germline CDR1 reads SQVTM; CDR2 reads ANQGSEA. This CDR3 region has 14 residues. DNA for the CDR3: TGCAGCGTTGATCTGCTAGGGACTTACAATGAGCAGTTCTTC. Translated, it gives CSVDLLGTYNEQFF.

This clonotype was counted between two and nine times. A read error is possible here, since a much larger clone lies one base away. This chain links TRBV12-3 or TRBV12-4 with TRBJ2-1; 12 bases match TRBD2. The CDR3 covers 15 residues. The V gene end was trimmed by 3 bases and the J gene end by 10 bases; junction bases not matched to a gene: 7. The DNA of the CDR3 is TGTGCCAGCAGTTTTTGGCTAGCGGGGGGGGGGGAGCAGTTCTTC. It translates to CASSFWLAGGGEQFF.

The gene calls are TRBV10-1 and TRBJ1-1; D is ambiguous. CDR1 and CDR2 (germline): WNHNN, SYGVQD (reference sequence). The CDR3 consists of 14 residues. The V and J ends lost 3 bases and 1 base respectively, with 9 bases between them. The CDR3: CASSDDQANTEAFF. In DNA, the CDR3 is TGCGCCAGCAGTGACGACCAGGCGAACACTGAAGCTTTCTTT.

This clonotype was counted only a few times. The CDR3 here is CSARPTSEGTDTQYF. CDR3 DNA sequence: TGCAGTGCTAGGCCGACTAGCGAGGGCACAGATACGCAGTATTTT. This chain joins TRBV20-1 and TRBJ2-3, with 8 bases identical to TRBD2. CDR3 size: 15 residues. Trimming cost V 3 bases and J 1 base; bases outside gene matches: 6. CDR1 DFQATT and CDR2 SNEGSKA come from the germline V gene (reference sequence).

The rearrangement uses TRBV9 and TRBJ2-5; no clear D gene. The CDR3 extends over 16 amino acids. The V end was cut by 0 bases, the J end by 7 bases, with 19 bases between. Germline CDR1 SGDLS, CDR2 YYNGEE. The DNA of the CDR3 is TGTGCCAGCAGCGTAGGATTGGAGAAATCAGAAGTGACCCAGTACTTC. This encodes CASSVGLEKSEVTQYF.

Only a few counts were recorded for this clonotype. The chain is built from TRBV7-2 and TRBJ1-6; D is ambiguous. CDR3 length equals 15 residues. In germline, CDR1 is SGHTA, CDR2 FQGNSA. V was pared by 1 base and J by 15 bases, with 19 bases between. This CDR3 reads CASSLVRTGGLLLHF. The DNA for the CDR3 is TGTGCCAGCAGCTTAGTTCGGACGGGAGGTCTCCTCCTCCACTTT.

The gene calls are TRBV5-1 and TRBJ1-1; D is ambiguous. The CDR3 is 15 residues long. In germline, CDR1 is SGHRS, CDR2 YFSETQ. The ends were cut back, 4 bases at V and 1 base at J, with 14 bases in the middle. As DNA, the CDR3 is TGCGCCAGCAGCGATACCCTCGACTCGAACACTGAAGCTTTCTTT. The encoded protein is CASSDTLDSNTEAFF.

This clonotype was observed a few times. The chain uses TRBV20-1 and TRBJ1-3; no clear D. V shed 5 bases and J shed 0 bases, with 17 bases lying between them. CDR3 size: 16 residues. Germline V gives CDR1 DFQATT, CDR2 SNEGSKA (reference sequence). CDR3 residues: CSASWGSRSSGNTIYF. The CDR3 coding sequence is TGCAGTGCTTCCTGGGGTTCCCGGAGCTCTGGAAACACCATATATTTT.

V usage is TRBV20-1 and J usage is TRBJ2-1, with TRBD2 matching 10 bases. This CDR3 spans 13 amino acids. J was trimmed by 7 bases and V by 5 bases; bases with no gene match: 5. The V gene's germline CDR1 is DFQATT and CDR2 SNEGSKA (reference sequence). CDR3 sequence (DNA): TGCAGTGCTTGGAGCGGGGGGGTTAATGAGCAGTTCTTC. This sequence encodes CSAWSGGVNEQFF.

This sequence joins TRBV27 and TRBJ1-4, with D possibly being TRBD1 (5 bases). V was pared by 5 bases and J by 2 bases, with 12 bases between. The germline V gene encodes CDR1 MNHEY and CDR2 SMNVEV (reference sequence). The CDR3 contains 15 residues. The CDR3 DNA follows: TGTGCCAGCAGTCAATCATGGGGGACTAATGAAAAACTGTTTTTT. This translates into CASSQSWGTNEKLFF.

This clonotype has only a few counts. The V gene is TRBV20-1, the J gene TRBJ2-5; 8 bases map to TRBD1. Germline CDR1 and CDR2: DFQATT and SNEGSKA (reference sequence). The CDR3 has 14 amino acids. The V and J ends lost 3 bases and 4 bases, in that order; junction bases with no gene match: 7. CDR3 nucleotide sequence: TGCAGTGCTAGTCCGGACAGGGAAATAGAGACCCAGTACTTC. It encodes CSASPDREIETQYF.

This clonotype was counted ten times or more. This chain links TRBV5-1 with TRBJ2-7; D ambiguous. Germline CDR1 and CDR2: SGHRS and YFSETQ. The CDR3 spans 13 residues. V lost 3 bases, J lost 1 base, and 8 bases lay in between. The CDR3 region has the DNA TGCGCCAGCAGCTCCACCCGGTCCTACGAGCAGTACTTC. Translation gives CASSSTRSYEQYF.

This clonotype was detected a few times. The chain links TRBV5-5 to TRBJ2-7, with 7 positions matching TRBD1. The CDR3 sequence is 15 residues long. The V gene's germline CDR1 is SGHKS and CDR2 YYEKEE (reference sequence). With 2 bases clipped from V and 0 bases from J, the junction kept 5 bases outside the gene matches. Here the CDR3 reads CASSLTGANSYEQYF. CDR3 nucleotides: TGTGCCAGCAGCTTAACAGGGGCTAACTCCTACGAGCAGTACTTC.

This clonotype has at least ten counts. The rearrangement uses TRBV29-1 and TRBJ2-7; D may correspond to TRBD1 or TRBD2 (6 bases each). Germline CDR1 reads SQVTM; CDR2 reads ANQGSEA. Trimming removed 4 bases from V and 4 bases from J, with 14 bases in between. The CDR3 sequence is 13 residues long. The CDR3 bases are TGCAGCGTTGGGGGGCTTGGGACTTACGAGCAGTACTTC. It specifies CSVGGLGTYEQYF.

In this sample, this clonotype turned up a few times. The CDR3 region is CASSQDSGRGRAQPQHF. Written as DNA, the CDR3 is TGTGCCAGCAGCCAAGATTCGGGCAGGGGGCGGGCTCAGCCCCAGCATTTT. This rearrangement joins TRBV4-2 to TRBJ1-5, with TRBD1 identical over 8 bases. Losses at the gene ends were 0 bases for V and 6 bases for J; bases not matched to a gene: 10. Germline-derived CDR1 and CDR2 are LGHNA and YNFKEQ. This CDR3 region has 17 residues.

This clonotype has just a few counts. This chain uses TRBV27 with TRBJ2-6; maybe TRBD1 (6 bases). V lost 6 bases and J lost 0, with 12 bases in between. The length of the CDR3 is 16 residues. CDR1 and CDR2 from the germline V gene are MNHEY and SMNVEV (reference sequence). This chain's CDR3 is CASRPDRTSGANVLTF. The CDR3 DNA reads TGTGCCAGCAGGCCGGACAGAACCTCTGGGGCCAACGTCCTGACTTTC.

This clonotype was counted only a few times. The rearrangement links TRBV5-5 to TRBJ2-5; 7 nucleotides match TRBD1. This CDR3 contains 15 residues. Germline V gene lookup returns CDR1 SGHKS and CDR2 YYEKEE (reference sequence). V lost 4 bases, J lost 4 bases, and 10 bases stayed unmatched. CDR3 nucleotide sequence: TGTGCCAGCAGCCCGGGACAGCAGGGGAGAGAGACCCAGTACTTC. Translation gives CASSPGQQGRETQYF.

This clonotype was detected only a few times. The chain links TRBV5-1 to TRBJ1-1, with unresolved D. The CDR3 runs 13 residues. The germline gives CDR1 SGHRS, CDR2 YFSETQ. V lost 0 bases to trimming and J lost 4 bases, with 7 bases between them. CDR3 DNA: TGCGCCAGCAGCTTGGACTGGCCCACTGAAGCTTTCTTT. It translates to CASSLDWPTEAFF.

The sample holds many counts of this clonotype. The V call is TRBV4-1, the J call TRBJ2-7; tentatively, D is TRBD2 (6 bases). Germline CDR1 and CDR2: MGHRA and YSYEKL. Trimming cost V 1 base and J 0 bases, with 10 bases left between them. The CDR3 is 15 residues long. This CDR3 reads CASSQVGGSSYEQYF. In DNA form, the CDR3 reads TGCGCCAGCAGCCAAGTTGGGGGGAGCTCCTACGAGCAGTACTTC.

This clonotype was counted a few times. The rearrangement uses TRBV28 and TRBJ2-3; TRBD1 is a possible D gene (6 bases). Germline CDR1 and CDR2: MDHEN and SYDVKM. CDR3 size: 17 residues. The V and J ends lost 2 bases and 0 bases respectively, with 15 bases between them. DNA of the CDR3: TGTGCCAGCAGTTTAGGGGGACAAACGTTTAGCACAGATACGCAGTATTTT. Its translation is CASSLGGQTFSTDTQYF.

The rearrangement uses TRBV20-1 and TRBJ1-2; D is uncertain. Germline CDR1 and CDR2: DFQATT and SNEGSKA (reference sequence). CDR3 size: 13 residues. V lost 7 bases and J 1 base, leaving 13 bases between the germline ends. The CDR3 reads CSVRADRNYGYTF. CDR3 sequence (DNA): TGCAGTGTACGGGCAGATCGTAACTATGGCTACACCTTC.

The chain has TRBV7-9 and TRBJ1-1; TRBD1 might be the D (6 bases). The CDR3 runs 18 residues. Trimming pared 3 bases from V and 3 bases from J, leaving 23 bases between. Germline values: CDR1 SEHNR, CDR2 FQNEAQ (reference sequence). For the CDR3, the DNA is TGTGCCAGCAGCTTGGGGGGCGTTTTAGGGTACGAGGACACTGAAGCTTTCTTT. Protein sequence: CASSLGGVLGYEDTEAFF.

This clonotype has only one observation. The chain recombines TRBV7-9 with TRBJ1-1; 7 nucleotides line up with TRBD1. The CDR3 runs 15 residues. After removal of 5 bases from V and 2 bases from J, the junction contained 8 bases not matched to a gene. The germline CDR1 and CDR2 sequences are SEHNR and FQNEAQ (reference sequence). DNA for the CDR3: TGTGCCAGCAGCCCGCAACAGGGGACAAACACTGAAGCTTTCTTT. This encodes CASSPQQGTNTEAFF. Full variable domain (outside the CDR3, taken from reference TRBV7-9 and TRBJ1-1): DTGVSQNPRHKITKRGQNVTFRCDPISEHNRLYWYRQTLGQGPEFLTYFQNEAQLEKSRLLSDRFSAERPKGSFSTLEIQRTEQGDSAMYLCASSPQQGTNTEAFFGQGTRLTVV.

This chain links TRBV5-1 with TRBJ1-1; TRBD1 matches at 12 bases. The CDR3 spans 16 residues. Germline CDR1 and CDR2: SGHRS and YFSETQ. With 4 bases clipped from V and 2 bases from J, the junction kept 6 bases outside the gene matches. The CDR3 loop is CASSLRDRGLNTEAFF. CDR3 nucleotides: TGCGCCAGCAGCCTAAGGGACAGGGGGCTTAACACTGAAGCTTTCTTT.

The chain employs TRBV12-3 or TRBV12-4 and TRBJ1-2, with 7 bases fitting TRBD1. The CDR3 spans 17 residues. The ends lost 2 bases at V and 1 base at J; junction bases unmatched: 10. CDR3 loop: CASSLFSGGNLNYGYTF. The CDR3, as DNA: TGTGCCAGCAGTTTATTTTCAGGGGGGAACCTTAACTATGGCTACACCTTC.

CDR3 sequence reads: CASSRMDGYTF. The CDR3, as DNA: TGTGCCAGCAGCCGCATGGATGGCTACACCTTC. V is TRBV11-2 and J is TRBJ1-2; D not resolved. Trimming removed 5 bases from V and 6 bases from J, with 7 bases in between. The CDR3 consists of 11 residues. The germline CDR1 and CDR2 sequences are SGHAT and FQNNGV.

Only a few counts were recorded for this clonotype. This chain links TRBV9 with TRBJ2-3; 13 nucleotides agree with TRBD2. The CDR3 is 17 residues long. Germline CDR1 is SGDLS and CDR2 is YYNGEE. The ends lost 4 bases at V and 8 bases at J; junction bases unmatched: 13. The CDR3 DNA sequence: TGTGCCAGCAGCCTCAGTCCCGGGACTAGCGGGGTGACTACGCAGTATTTT. Residues: CASSLSPGTSGVTTQYF.

The DNA of the CDR3 is TGTGCCAGCAGCCTCACCGGGACTAGGGGTATATCGGCCCAGTACTTC. This codes for CASSLTGTRGISAQYF. The rearrangement uses TRBV5-6 and TRBJ2-5; 8 bases line up with TRBD2. This CDR3 is 16 amino acids long. After removal of 4 bases from V and 9 bases from J, the junction contained 17 bases not matched to a gene. Germline-derived CDR1 and CDR2 are SGHDT and YYEEEE.

This clonotype appeared a single time. Here the CDR3 DNA reads TGTGCCAGCAGCTTGGCCGAGGACAGCTCCTATAATTCACCCCTCCACTTT. Its translation is CASSLAEDSSYNSPLHF. The V call is TRBV5-8, the J call TRBJ1-6; TRBD1 is a possible D gene (6 bases). The CDR3 sequence is 17 residues long. The germline V gene encodes CDR1 SGHTS and CDR2 YDEGEE. V gave up 0 bases and J gave up 0 bases, with 10 bases separating them.